The rows below give T cell receptor beta chains drawn from one sample of a study of cytotoxic CD8 clonotypes in ibrutinib-treated CLL. Some clones are missing from TCRdb's copy, which holds only in-frame ones; the method was immunoSEQ multiplex PCR. Of about 140,000 clones in the sample, approximately 90% are singletons; the top ten hold approximately 10%. Specimen: PBMCs, collected after 12 months of ibrutinib treatment. The receptor source for this set is a human donor with chronic lymphocytic leukemia. Each CDR3 is given with its conserved first and last residue. The D gene is left open where the match is weak. The size of a clone is reported for some rows only, either as once, few or many, or as a class for expanded clones.

abundance	v_gene	j_gene	d_gene	CDR3nt	CDR3aa
NA	TRBV18	TRBJ1-5	NA	TGTGCCAGCTCACCACCTGGGCAGGGTAATCAGCCCCAGCATTTT	CASSPPGQGNQPQHF
NA	TRBV13	TRBJ1-2	NA	TGTGCCAGCAGCTTAGGAAACGAAGACCAAACCGGGACAATCAGTTTTCCTAACTATGGCTACACCTTC	CASSLGNEDQTGTISFPNYGYTF
once	TRBV28	TRBJ1-3	TRBD1	TGTGCCAGCAGTCCAGGGGGAACCCCCTCTGGAAACACCATATATTTT	CASSPGGTPSGNTIYF
NA	TRBV6-5	TRBJ2-7	TRBD1	TGTGCCAGCAGTCCAGGACAGGGGGTCTACGAGCAGTACTTC	CASSPGQGVYEQYF
once	TRBV10-3	TRBJ2-6	NA	TGTGCCATCAGTGAGGCTCTGGAGGAGATCTCTGGGGCCAACGTCCTGACTTTC	CAISEALEEISGANVLTF
NA	TRBV10-3	TRBJ1-1	TRBD1	TGTGCCTCACGGGGACAGGCGAACACTGAAGCTTTCTTT	CASRGQANTEAFF
few	TRBV10-3	TRBJ2-3	NA	TGTGCCACGCAACAGGCAGATACGCAGTATTTT	CATQQADTQYF
NA	TRBV7-3	TRBJ1-2	TRBD1	TGTGCCAGCAGCGCGCTACAGGGGGCGCCCGGCGGCTACACCTTC	CASSALQGAPGGYTF
NA	TRBV6-1	TRBJ2-4	NA	TGTGCCAGCAGCTCCGGGACGCTAGCCAAAAACATTCAGTACTTC	CASSSGTLAKNIQYF
NA	TRBV6-1	TRBJ2-2	TRBD2	TGTGCCAGCAGACCCGGACTAGCGGGAGCCGGGGAGCTGTTTTTT	CASRPGLAGAGELFF